This T cell receptor beta chain was profiled in a study of vaccination effects on CD4 cells after COVID-19. Turning to the study itself: Sampling of a few convalescent patients occurred early (day +14) and late post-vaccination. With approximately 9.6 ug/ml peptides and about 9.2 IU/ml IL-2, some 2 million PBMC per well were cultured.

Trimming removed 2 bases at V and 8 bases at J, with 10 bases between. CDR3 length: 13 residues. In regard to this clone: Its antigen is as yet unknown.

When more than 9 days of culture had elapsed, CD4+ T cells were isolated. Confirmation by PCR established that the person had SARS-CoV-2 infection between March and December 2020. Every participant took two doses of the BNT162b2 or mRNA-1273 vaccine. TCRdb keeps only in-frame clones here, not all; method: immunoSEQ multiplex PCR. The repertoire has roughly 51,000 clones, 65% to 80% of them found once; the top ten carry under 7%. Study results and caveats: Clones that were induced by infection or by vaccine showed marked contraction late after vaccination. The study, lacking early post-infection timepoints, had few convalescent patients.

The source is a human donor who had a prior SARS-CoV-2 infection. This chain uses TRBV12-3 or TRBV12-4 with TRBJ2-1; D not certain. The material sequenced was CD4+ T cells from PBMCs cultured without peptide, taken after COVID-19 vaccination. CDR3 in amino acids: CASSLRKTDEQFF. DNA of the CDR3: TGTGCCAGCAGTTTACGGAAGACGGATGAGCAGTTCTTC.